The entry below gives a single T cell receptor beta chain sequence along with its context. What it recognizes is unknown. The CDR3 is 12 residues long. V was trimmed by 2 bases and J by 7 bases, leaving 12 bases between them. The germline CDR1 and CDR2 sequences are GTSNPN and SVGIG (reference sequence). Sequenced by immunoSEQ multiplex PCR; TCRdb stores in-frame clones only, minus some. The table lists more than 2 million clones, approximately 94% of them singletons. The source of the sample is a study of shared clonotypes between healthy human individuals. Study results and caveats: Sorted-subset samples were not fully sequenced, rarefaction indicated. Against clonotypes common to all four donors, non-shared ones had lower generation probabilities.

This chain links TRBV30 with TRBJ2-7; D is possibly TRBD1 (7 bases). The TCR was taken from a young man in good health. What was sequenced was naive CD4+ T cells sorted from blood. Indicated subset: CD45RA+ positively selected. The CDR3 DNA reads TGTGCCTGGAGTAAGGGGGCGGGGGAGCAGTACTTC. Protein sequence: CAWSKGAGEQYF.